This T cell receptor (beta chain) was identified in a study of T cell changes during pregnancy in multiple sclerosis. Libraries were prepared by immunoSEQ multiplex PCR; TCRdb keeps only in-frame clonotypes and omits some of them. Of 30,000 to 40,000 clones in the sample, approximately 91% were seen once. The CDR3 extends over 14 amino acids. Trimming took off 0 bases at V and 6 bases at J, with 10 bases between the two ends. CDR1 is SGHRS and CDR2 is YFSETQ in the germline V gene. The sample in question was CD4+ T cells from peripheral blood mononuclear cells, obtained in the third trimester of pregnancy. The genes are TRBV5-1 and TRBJ2-1; D might be TRBD1 (5 bases). This TCR was sampled from a female donor in good health, enrolled as a control in a pregnancy study. The CDR3 loop reads CASSLAAGINEQFF. In nucleotides, the CDR3 is TGCGCCAGCAGCTTGGCCGCAGGGATCAATGAGCAGTTCTTC.